This T cell receptor beta chain is from a study of cytomegalovirus exposure and HLA in healthy donors. The study ran its PCR with 60 Vbeta and 13 Jbeta primers. The repertoire was sequenced with immunoSEQ multiplex PCR; TCRdb's copy has only in-frame clones and lacks some. Among 200,000 to 250,000 clones listed, just under 85% were seen once. The V and J ends lost 5 bases and 12 bases, in that order; junction bases with no gene match: 9. There are 14 residues in the CDR3. The V gene's germline CDR1 is SGHAT and CDR2 FQDESV (reference sequence). The sequencing input was PBMCs. This receptor was taken from a woman aged 40 to 50 in good health and CMV-seronegative. The chain couples TRBV11-1 to TRBJ1-6, with 8 bases fitting TRBD1. This CDR3 is CASSTRDRSVPLHF. The CDR3, as DNA: TGTGCCAGCAGCACCCGGGACAGGAGTGTACCCCTCCACTTT.